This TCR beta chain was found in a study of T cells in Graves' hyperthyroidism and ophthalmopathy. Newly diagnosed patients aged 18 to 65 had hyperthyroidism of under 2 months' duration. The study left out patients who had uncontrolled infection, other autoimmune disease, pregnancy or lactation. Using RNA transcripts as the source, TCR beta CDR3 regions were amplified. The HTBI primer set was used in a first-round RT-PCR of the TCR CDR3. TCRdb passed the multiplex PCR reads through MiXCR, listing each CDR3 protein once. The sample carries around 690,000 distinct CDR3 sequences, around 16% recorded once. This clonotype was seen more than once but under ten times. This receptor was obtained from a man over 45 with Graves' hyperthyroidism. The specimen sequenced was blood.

CDR3 in amino acids: CASRSASFKNTEAFF. As DNA, the CDR3 is TGTGCCAGCAGGTCGGCATCATTCAAGAACACTGAAGCTTTCTTT. The V and J genes are TRBV7-9 and TRBJ1-1, with D uncertain. V was clipped by 6 bases and J by 1 base, with 15 bases between them. CDR3 length equals 15 residues. Germline CDR1 is SEHNR and CDR2 is FQNEAQ (reference sequence).